One sample yielded the 24 T cell receptor beta chains listed below, sequenced in a study of cytomegalovirus exposure and HLA in healthy donors (dated by TCRdb to the late 2010s). Library preparation used the immunoSEQ multiplex PCR assay. For the multiplex PCR, a mixture combining 60 forward primers for TCR Vbeta segments and 13 reverse primers for TCR Jbeta segments was used. Not all clones reach the TCRdb copy of this immuneACCESS table, which keeps in-frame sequences only. Checked studies attribute under half of the gap to unresolved V genes and leave the rest unexplained. The sample data list around 130,000 clones, and approximately 80% of these were observed just once. In total, the top ten clones hold about 2% of the sample. The sequenced sample consisted of PBMCs. The receptor source for this set is a man aged 18 to 30 in good health and CMV-seronegative.

The V gene is TRBV5-8, the J gene TRBJ2-1, with 8 bases aligning to TRBD2. CDR3 length: 17 residues. Germline-derived CDR1 and CDR2 are SGHTS and YDEGEE. The V and J ends lost 3 bases and 10 bases, in that order; junction bases with no gene match: 18. CDR3: CASSYLSSSGSSREQFF. The CDR3 bases are TGTGCCAGCAGCTATCTATCTTCCAGCGGGAGTTCCCGGGAGCAGTTCTTC.

V and J are TRBV27 and TRBJ2-3, with 7 nucleotides matching TRBD2. This CDR3 has 16 residues. CDR1 is MNHEY and CDR2 is SMNVEV in the germline V gene (reference sequence). After removal of 2 bases from V and 0 bases from J, the junction contained 5 bases not matched to a gene. The DNA for the CDR3 is TGTGCCAGCAGTTTACGGGGACTACTTAGCACAGATACGCAGTATTTT. This gives the protein CASSLRGLLSTDTQYF.

The rearrangement links TRBV18 to TRBJ1-1; no definite D call. The CDR3 runs 12 residues. The V and J ends lost 5 bases and 10 bases respectively, with 14 bases between them. Germline-derived CDR1 and CDR2 are KGHSH and LQKENI. CDR3 nucleotides: TGTGCCAGCTCAGGAGGAGGGTGGAGAGCTTTCTTT. Translating it yields CASSGGGWRAFF.

V is TRBV19 and J is TRBJ2-5, with TRBD2 identical over 9 bases. The CDR3 spans 13 residues. V lost 4 bases and J lost 11; bases outside the gene matches: 8. In germline, CDR1 is LNHDA, CDR2 SQIVND (reference sequence). This CDR3 is CASSTTSGGEQYF. CDR3 coding DNA: TGTGCCAGTAGTACGACTAGCGGAGGGGAGCAGTACTTC.

Points on this clone: Germline and junction disagree at one end, which may indicate a read error. The chain carries TRBV7-7 and TRBJ2-5, with TRBD2 identical over 16 bases. This CDR3 is 20 amino acids long. Per the germline V gene, CDR1 is SSHAT and CDR2 is FNYEAQ (reference sequence). CDR3 sequence reads: CASSHVPGLAGGPGGETQYF. CDR3 nucleotides: TGTGCTAGCAGCCACGTTCCGGGACTAGCGGGAGGGCCTGGAGGAGAGACCCAGTACTTC.

The CDR3 sequence is CASSLVVYGYTF. CDR3 coding DNA: TGTGCCAGCAGCTTAGTAGTCTATGGCTACACCTTC. This rearrangement joins TRBV7-9 to TRBJ1-2; D call uncertain. Germline lookup yields CDR1 SEHNR and CDR2 FQNEAQ (reference sequence). The ends were cut back, 1 base at V and 4 bases at J, with 4 bases in the middle. This CDR3 comprises 12 residues.

This clone was seen a handful of times. The gene calls are TRBV5-1 and TRBJ2-3; 10 nucleotides match TRBD2. The CDR3 is made up of 18 amino acids. CDR1 and CDR2 from the germline V gene are SGHRS and YFSETQ. The J segment lost 2 bases and the V segment lost 1 base, leaving 10 bases of the junction unmatched. The DNA for the CDR3 is TGCGCCAGCAGCTTGTGGCTAGCGGGAGCCCAAAACACAGATACGCAGTATTTT. It codes for CASSLWLAGAQNTDTQYF.

The DNA for the CDR3 is TGTGCCAGCAGTTCTCTCGCCATGGGGCCGAACACTGAAGCTTTCTTT. Residues: CASSSLAMGPNTEAFF. The chain joins TRBV27 to TRBJ1-1; D perhaps matches TRBD1 (5 bases). CDR1 is MNHEY and CDR2 is SMNVEV in the germline V gene (reference sequence). The CDR3 length is 16 residues. Trimming removed 4 bases at V and 1 base at J, with 16 bases between.

This clone was observed a handful of times. The V gene is TRBV4-2, the J gene TRBJ2-1; 11 bases agree with TRBD2. The CDR3 consists of 14 residues. The germline gives CDR1 LGHNA, CDR2 YNFKEQ. The V segment lost 4 bases and the J segment 5 bases; nucleotides outside the gene matches: 1. CDR3 amino acids: CASSPGLADNEQFF. The CDR3 coding sequence is TGTGCCAGCAGCCCGGGACTAGCGGACAATGAGCAGTTCTTC.

The rearrangement uses TRBV7-9 and TRBJ2-2; D perhaps matches TRBD2 (5 bases). The germline V gene encodes CDR1 SEHNR and CDR2 FQNEAQ (reference sequence). The CDR3 contains 15 residues. Trimming pared 8 bases from V and 5 bases from J, leaving 18 bases between. In DNA, the CDR3 is TGTGCCAGCCCAAAAAAGGAGGATTTAACCGGGGAGCTGTTTTTT. Translated: CASPKKEDLTGELFF.

The V call is TRBV5-6, the J call TRBJ2-1; 7 bases align to TRBD1. CDR1 SGHDT and CDR2 YYEEEE come from the germline V gene. Germline trimming cut 4 bases from V and 6 bases from J; bases unmatched to any gene: 13. The CDR3 is 16 amino acids. Here the CDR3 DNA reads TGTGCCAGCAGCGTTAGCCGGGACAGTGGCCGCAATGAGCAGTTCTTC. This translates into CASSVSRDSGRNEQFF.

V and J are TRBV19 and TRBJ2-7; D might be TRBD2 (7 bases). Germline V CDR1 and CDR2: LNHDA, SQIVND (reference sequence). The CDR3 loop spans 15 amino acids. V dropped 4 bases and J dropped 2 bases, with 15 bases sitting between them. This CDR3 reads CASSTLLGGPYEQYF. The DNA of the CDR3 is TGTGCCAGTAGTACCCTCCTGGGGGGGCCCTACGAGCAGTACTTC. Filled out from reference TRBV19 and TRBJ2-7, the complete variable domain reads DGGITQSPKYLFRKEGQNVTLSCEQNLNHDAMYWYRQDPGQGLRLIYYSQIVNDFQKGDIAEGYSVSREKKESFPLTVTSAQKNPTAFYLCASSTLLGGPYEQYFGPGTRLTVT.

This chain connects TRBV14 to TRBJ2-5; weak D call: TRBD2 (5 bases). This CDR3 is 18 amino acids long. Between the trimmed V and J ends, which lost 4 bases and 0 bases, there was a span of 21 bases. Germline V CDR1 and CDR2: SGHDN, FVKESK. The CDR3 here is CASSRAKSTRRYQETQYF. The CDR3, as DNA: TGTGCCAGCAGCCGAGCCAAGTCCACTAGACGGTACCAAGAGACCCAGTACTTC.

This clone was counted between two and nine times. The rearrangement uses TRBV11-2 and TRBJ2-7, with D maybe TRBD2 (5 bases). In germline, CDR1 is SGHAT, CDR2 FQNNGV. V lost 0 bases and J 7 bases, leaving 13 bases between the germline ends. The CDR3 has 14 amino acids. DNA for the CDR3: TGTGCCAGCAGCTTAGATAATGGAGGTGTGGAGCAGTACGTC. Translated: CASSLDNGGVEQYV.

CDR3 DNA: TGTGCCAGCAGTTACGACCAGGGGGCGCGCACTGAAGCTTTCTTT. As protein: CASSYDQGARTEAFF. The chain carries TRBV6-5 and TRBJ1-1; 8 positions match TRBD1. V shed 2 bases, J shed 4 bases, and the junction held 6 bases outside the gene matches. Germline V gene data show CDR1 as MNHEY and CDR2 as SVGAGI. CDR3 size: 15 residues.

This chain joins TRBV5-1 and TRBJ1-5, with 7 positions matching TRBD1. Germline loops: CDR1 SGHRS, CDR2 YFSETQ. This CDR3 contains 15 residues. J lost 0 bases, V lost 4 bases, and 4 bases had no gene match. This CDR3 reads CASSAGQNSNQPQHF. The CDR3 DNA sequence: TGCGCCAGCAGCGCGGGACAGAATAGCAATCAGCCCCAGCATTTT.

The chain recombines TRBV28 with TRBJ2-2, with a tentative D call TRBD2 (6 bases). The CDR3 covers 15 residues. Trimming shortened V by 3 bases and J by 4 bases, and 12 bases separated the two germline ends. In germline, CDR1 is MDHEN, CDR2 SYDVKM. CDR3 loop: CASSFGRGGTGELFF. The CDR3 nucleotides read TGTGCCAGCAGTTTTGGGCGGGGAGGCACCGGGGAGCTGTTTTTT. Full variable domain (remainder filled in from reference TRBV28 and TRBJ2-2): DVKVTQSSRYLVKRTGEKVFLECVQDMDHENMFWYRQDPGLGLRLIYFSYDVKMKEKGDIPEGYSVSREKKERFSLILESASTNQTSMYLCASSFGRGGTGELFFGEGSRLTVL.

The J gene is TRBJ1-6, the V gene TRBV11-1; D uncertain. With 1 base removed from V and 13 bases from J, the gap between germline ends came to 17 bases. The CDR3 runs 15 residues. CDR1 is SGHAT, CDR2 FQDESV, per germline (reference sequence). Written as DNA, the CDR3 is TGTGCCAGCAGCTTAGAGCGTTGGGTCGGTGGGCCCCTCCACTTT. Translating it yields CASSLERWVGGPLHF. Using reference TRBV11-1 and TRBJ1-6 for the parts outside the CDR3, the full variable domain is EAEVAQSPRYKITEKSQAVAFWCDPISGHATLYWYRQILGQGPELLVQFQDESVVDDSQLPKDRFSAERLKGVDSTLKIQPAELGDSAMYLCASSLERWVGGPLHFGNGTRLTVT.

The chain joins TRBV6-5 to TRBJ1-1, with D unclear. CDR1 and CDR2 from the germline V gene are MNHEY and SVGAGI. The CDR3 length is 14 residues. V was shortened by 0 bases and J by 5 bases, with 10 bases between the two germline ends. As DNA, the CDR3 is TGTGCCAGCAGTTACTCGAGCGGGTTGACTGAAGCTTTCTTT. Protein sequence: CASSYSSGLTEAFF.

The chain recombines TRBV2 with TRBJ1-4, with D possibly matching TRBD1 (6 bases). This CDR3 has 15 residues. CDR1 SNHLY and CDR2 FYNNEI come from the germline V gene. The V gene lost 5 bases and the J gene lost 8 bases, with 18 bases spanning the gap. CDR3 nucleotide sequence: TGTGCCAGCAGTTTCAGCAGGGGTTTAAACGAAAAACTGTTTTTT. Encoded protein: CASSFSRGLNEKLFF.

The rearrangement uses TRBV27 and TRBJ2-5; D may be TRBD2 (5 bases). The CDR3 loop spans 15 amino acids. Trimming stripped 6 bases from V and 5 bases from J, with 19 bases between. CDR1 and CDR2 (germline): MNHEY, SMNVEV (reference sequence). CDR3 protein: CASRRGSGIGETQYF. The CDR3 DNA sequence: TGTGCCAGCAGACGAGGGTCGGGGATTGGGGAGACCCAGTACTTC.

V and J are TRBV6-5 and TRBJ2-7; D possibly corresponds to TRBD2 (5 bases). V lost 6 bases and J lost 3, with 15 bases in between. The CDR3 loop spans 14 amino acids. Looked up from germline, CDR1 is MNHEY and CDR2 is SVGAGI. DNA for the CDR3: TGTGCCAGCAGGCCGCGGACTCAGAGCTACGAGCAGTACGTC. Amino acids: CASRPRTQSYEQYV.

The chain recombines TRBV29-1 with TRBJ2-7; the match to TRBD2 covers 12 bases. Trimming took 6 bases from V and 4 from J; bases not matched to a gene: 7. CDR3 length: 14 residues. Germline V gives CDR1 SQVTM, CDR2 ANQGSEA. CDR3: CSVYRLAGVYEQYF. The CDR3 bases are TGCAGCGTCTATAGACTAGCGGGAGTATACGAGCAGTACTTC.

The rearrangement links TRBV13 to TRBJ2-5; D gene uncertain. Trimming cost V 3 bases and J 1 base, with 9 bases left between them. The CDR3 contains 14 residues. CDR1 is PRHDT, CDR2 FYEKMQ, per germline (reference sequence). The CDR3 sequence: CASSFPSLQETQYF. DNA of the CDR3: TGTGCCAGCAGCTTCCCCTCTCTCCAAGAGACCCAGTACTTC.